A selection of T cell receptor beta chains follows, all from one sample in a study of chemoradiotherapy in HPV16-positive cancers. The data were produced by immunoSEQ multiplex PCR, yet TCRdb's version contains in-frame clones alone and is incomplete. The table shows around 62,000 clones, with more than 70% occurring only once. This material consisted of blood, taken from a patient who underwent chemoradiotherapy. Receptors were obtained from a human donor with HPV-associated anogenital cancer. Both conserved end residues are part of each CDR3. The D gene is left open where the match is weak.

>TRBV30|TRBJ1-1|NA
TGTGCCTGGAGTCGTAGCGTGAACACTGAAGCTTTCTTT
CAWSRSVNTEAFF
>TRBV25-1|TRBJ2-7|NA
TGTGCCAGCAGTGAAGTGGGGGGCTACGAGCAGTACTTC
CASSEVGGYEQYF
>TRBV28|TRBJ1-5|NA
TGTGCCAGCTCCTCTCCCGGCGGTTATAGCAATCAGCCCCAGCATTTT
CASSSPGGYSNQPQHF
>TRBV2|TRBJ2-3|TRBD1
TGTGCCAGCCGGACAGGGGGCGGCACAGATACGCAGTATTTT
CASRTGGGTDTQYF
>TRBV19|TRBJ1-5|NA
TGTGCCAGTAGTTACCAGTCTAGCAATCAGCCCCAGCATTTT
CASSYQSSNQPQHF
>TRBV2|TRBJ1-1|NA
TGTGCCAGCAGTCCGGGACAAATTAACACTGAAGCTTTCTTT
CASSPGQINTEAFF
>TRBV12-5|TRBJ2-3|NA
TGTGCTAGTGCCCTCGGTGGAACAGATACGCAGTATTTT
CASALGGTDTQYF
>TRBV29-1|TRBJ2-2|TRBD1
TGCAGCGTTACTACAGGGGGCAACACCGGGGAGCTGTTTTTT
CSVTTGGNTGELFF
>TRBV7-7|TRBJ1-1|NA
TGTGCTAGCAGCCCATGGGGGGGGGCTGACACTGAAGCTTTCTTT
CASSPWGGADTEAFF
>TRBV2|TRBJ2-5|NA
TGTGCCAGCAGGACACTCCAAGAGACCCAGTACTTC
CASRTLQETQYF